These 6 T cell receptor beta chains share one sample of origin, sequenced in a study of early T cells in non-severe SARS-CoV-2 infection. TCRdb re-analysed the 5' RACE reads in MiXCR, keeping a single row per CDR3 protein. The sample has about 25,000 distinct CDR3 sequences, 4.5% to 7% seen once. The sequenced sample consisted of whole blood. These receptors came from an adult who was a healthcare worker with PCR-confirmed SARS-CoV-2 infection or an uninfected control (not recorded which).

There are many counts of this clonotype. This chain joins TRBV7-2 and TRBJ2-3; D remains ambiguous. Deletions cut 2 bases from V and 2 bases from J, with 2 bases between. The germline V gene has CDR1 SGHTA and CDR2 FQGNSA. This CDR3 contains 12 residues. The DNA of the CDR3 is TGTGCCAGCAGCTTAATCACAGATACGCAGTATTTT. It translates to CASSLITDTQYF.

This clonotype was seen repeatedly, ten times or more. The chain joins TRBV20-1 to TRBJ1-2; 7 bases are a match to TRBD1. The CDR3 length is 13 residues. The V gene's germline CDR1 is DFQATT and CDR2 SNEGSKA (reference sequence). The V segment lost 6 bases and the J segment 6 bases; nucleotides outside the gene matches: 10. This CDR3 reads CSARDSPGNGYTF. In DNA form, the CDR3 reads TGCAGTGCCCGGGACAGCCCCGGCAATGGCTACACCTTC.

As concerns this clonotype: The junction differs from germline at one of its ends, possibly a read error. The J gene is TRBJ2-2, the V gene TRBV6-2 or TRBV6-3; D is unclear. Germline-derived CDR1 and CDR2 are MNHEY and SVGEGT. The CDR3 covers 14 residues. In DNA, the CDR3 is TGTGCCAACAGTTCCGCAGTCGGCACCGGGGAGCTGTTTTTT. Amino acids: CANSSAVGTGELFF.

This clonotype came up a few times. This sequence joins TRBV20-1 and TRBJ1-2, with D tentatively TRBD1 (6 bases). Trimming left V 1 base short and J 4 bases short, with 13 bases between. CDR3 length equals 14 residues. The germline V gene has CDR1 DFQATT and CDR2 SNEGSKA (reference sequence). The CDR3 coding sequence is TGCAGTGCTAGAGCCCTACAGGGAATCTATGGCTACACCTTC. Translated: CSARALQGIYGYTF.

This clonotype appeared once. A single base separates this from a much larger clone, so it may be a read error. This sequence joins TRBV6-2 or TRBV6-3 and TRBJ2-3, with 9 bases lining up with TRBD1. This CDR3 contains 13 residues. V shed 11 bases, J shed 8 bases, and the junction held 11 bases outside the gene matches. Germline values: CDR1 MNHEY, CDR2 SVGEGT. DNA for the CDR3: TGTGCCGGCATGGGACAGGGTCATGGTACGCAGTATTTT. Amino acid sequence: CAGMGQGHGTQYF.

This clonotype was detected only a few times. This rearrangement joins TRBV5-1 to TRBJ1-6; perhaps TRBD1 as D (5 bases). This CDR3 comprises 15 residues. Germline lookup yields CDR1 SGHRS and CDR2 YFSETQ. Trimming took 5 bases from V and 7 from J, leaving 16 bases between them. CDR3 in amino acids: CASSPWDGRNSPLHF. The CDR3 coding sequence is TGCGCCAGCAGTCCCTGGGACGGTAGAAATTCACCCCTCCACTTT.